These T cell receptor beta chains were read from a single sample in a study of T cells in Graves' hyperthyroidism and ophthalmopathy. TCRdb passed the multiplex PCR reads through MiXCR, listing each CDR3 protein once. This sample has 500,000 to 650,000 distinct CDR3 sequences, with about 20% found just once. Sequencing was done on a sample of blood. Receptors were obtained from a middle-aged man with Graves' ophthalmopathy. CDR3s include the opening cysteine and the closing phenylalanine or tryptophan. Each record gives: V gene, D gene, J gene, clone size, CDR3 DNA, CDR3 protein. The D gene is left open where the match is weak. Size is stated for part of the rows, as once, few or many counts, or as a class when the clone is expanded.

>TRBV13|TRBD2|TRBJ2-1|.
TGTGCCAGCAGCTTTGAATCACTAGCGGGAGGGCTCAATGAGCAGTTCTTC
CASSFESLAGGLNEQFF
>TRBV7-2|TRBD1|TRBJ2-7|few
TGTGCCAGCAGCTCCGACAGGGTAAACTACGAGCAGTACTTC
CASSSDRVNYEQYF
>TRBV3-1|.|TRBJ2-4|few
TGTGCCAGCAGCCCACTGTCCGGGGGGCATCAGTACTTC
CASSPLSGGHQYF
>TRBV2|.|TRBJ1-1|few
TGTGCCAGCAGAAGATTCGGAGACCTTGAAGCTTTCTTT
CASRRFGDLEAFF
>TRBV2|TRBD1|TRBJ1-2|many
TGTGCCAGCAGGGGTGGAGGCAGGGGGCATGGCTACACCTTC
CASRGGGRGHGYTF
>TRBV5-1|TRBD1|TRBJ2-1|few
TGCGCCAGCAGCTCAGGACAGGGGGCAGGGAGTTGGCAGTTCTTC
CASSSGQGAGSWQFF
>TRBV2|.|TRBJ2-5|many
TGTGCCAGCAGTGACGGAGAGACCCAGTACTTC
CASSDGETQYF
>TRBV11-2|TRBD2|TRBJ2-1|.
TGTGCCAGCGGATACCCCCCTACCGGGACTAGCGGGAGTAAAAATGAGCAGTTCTTC
CASGYPPTGTSGSKNEQFF
>TRBV20-1|TRBD2|TRBJ2-1|many
TGCAGTGCTAGAATGAGCGGGGCTCAACATTACAATGAGCAGTTCTTC
CSARMSGAQHYNEQFF
>TRBV27|TRBD1|TRBJ1-2|few
TGTGCCAGCATGTCCGGGACAGGGGACTATGGCTACACCTTC
CASMSGTGDYGYTF
>TRBV6-1|TRBD2|TRBJ2-5|.
TGTGCCAGCGGGCGGGGGGGTACCCTGTCCCAGTACTTC
CASGRGGTLSQYF
>TRBV11-1|.|TRBJ2-1|many
TGTGCCAGCAGCGGCTTCCACAGGGACTCCTACAATGAGCAGTTCTTC
CASSGFHRDSYNEQFF
>TRBV20-1|TRBD1|TRBJ2-7|.
TGCAGTGCTGAAGACAGGGTCGCCGTCTACGAGCAGTACTTC
CSAEDRVAVYEQYF
>TRBV9|.|TRBJ2-1|.
TGTGCCAGCAGCGTTGAGCCCAGGGGACCCTACAATGAGCAGTTCTTC
CASSVEPRGPYNEQFF
>TRBV6-1|.|TRBJ1-6|.
TGTGCCAGCACCTTTACAGTTTATAATTCACCCCTCCACTTT
CASTFTVYNSPLHF
>TRBV28|.|TRBJ1-5|.
TGTGCCAGCAGTTTAGCGGGACCTCAGCCCCAGCATTTT
CASSLAGPQPQHF
>TRBV27|TRBD1|TRBJ2-1|.
TGTGCCAGCAGTCCCCTCCAGGGGGCCCACAATGAGCAGTTCTTC
CASSPLQGAHNEQFF
>TRBV12-3/TRBV12-4|.|TRBJ1-1|many
TGTGCCAGCTCCACGTTGGGACGGTCGGTTATTGAAGCTTTCTTT
CASSTLGRSVIEAFF
>TRBV7-9|TRBD1|TRBJ1-6|few
TGTGCCAGCAGCTACCGGGACAGGGCCAATTCACCCCTCCACTTT
CASSYRDRANSPLHF
>TRBV19|TRBD2|TRBJ2-1|.
TGTGCCAGTAGTCCCAGGCTAGCGGGGGCAGGCGAGCAGTTCTTC
CASSPRLAGAGEQFF
>TRBV4-1|TRBD1|TRBJ1-1|.
TGCGCCAGCAGCCCGACCTTCCCTGGGACAGGGCTCGGCACTGAAGCTTTCTTT
CASSPTFPGTGLGTEAFF
>TRBV5-1|TRBD1|TRBJ1-2|.
TGCGCCAGCGCTTGGACAGGGGGCCGGGTTAAGTATGGCTACACCTTC
CASAWTGGRVKYGYTF
>TRBV19|.|TRBJ2-5|few
TGTGCCAGTAGTATAGATCGGCGGGAGACCCAGTACTTC
CASSIDRRETQYF
>TRBV19|.|TRBJ1-5|.
TGTGCCAGTAGGCAGGGACGACAGGCCAATCAGCCCCAGCATTTT
CASRQGRQANQPQHF
>TRBV30|TRBD1|TRBJ1-6|.
TGTGCCTGGAGTCCTTTACAGGGGAGCAATTCACCCCTCCACTTT
CAWSPLQGSNSPLHF
>TRBV30|.|TRBJ2-3|few
TGTGCCTGGAGCCTATCTACGGATACGCAGTATTTT
CAWSLSTDTQYF
>TRBV9|.|TRBJ2-1|.
TGTGCCAGCAGCGTAGCTCGCTCTACCAATGAGCAGTTCTTC
CASSVARSTNEQFF
>TRBV25-1|TRBD1|TRBJ2-1|.
TGTGCCAGCAGTGGTGGGACAGTCCCCTACGATGAGCAGTTCTTC
CASSGGTVPYDEQFF
>TRBV7-2|TRBD2|TRBJ2-7|.
TGTGCCAGCAGCTTAGGGCGGGAGGGTTCTTACGAGCAGTACTTC
CASSLGREGSYEQYF
>TRBV20-1|TRBD2|TRBJ2-3|many
TGCAGTGCGATACGACTAGCGGGAGGACTCGCCACAGATACGCAGTATTTT
CSAIRLAGGLATDTQYF
>TRBV6-2/TRBV6-3|TRBD2|TRBJ2-1|few
TGTGCCAGCAGTTACCCTAAGCGGGGCTACAATGAGCAGTTCTTC
CASSYPKRGYNEQFF
>TRBV7-6|.|TRBJ2-7|.
TGTGCCAGCAGCCTAAGGGGGGGTCACGAGCAGTACTTC
CASSLRGGHEQYF
>TRBV5-4|TRBD1|TRBJ2-2|.
TGTGCCAGCAGCCCGGACAGGGGGGGGGAGGCCGGGGAGCTGTTTTTT
CASSPDRGGEAGELFF
>TRBV20-1|TRBD1|TRBJ1-5|.
TGCAGTGCTAGAAAAGCACAGGGGGGCTATAGCAATCAGCCCCAGCATTTT
CSARKAQGGYSNQPQHF
>TRBV7-9|.|TRBJ1-3|.
TGTGCCAGCAGTCCCAACAGGGCTGGAAACACCATATATTTT
CASSPNRAGNTIYF
>TRBV2|.|TRBJ1-3|few
TGTGCCAGCATAGTTGGAAACACCATATATTTT
CASIVGNTIYF
>TRBV10-3|.|TRBJ1-2|many
TGTGCCATCAGTGGGCCCACTAACTATGGCTACACCTTC
CAISGPTNYGYTF
>TRBV5-8|TRBD2|TRBJ2-5|.
TGTGCCAGCGGCGGACTAGCTCAAGAGACCCAGTACTTC
CASGGLAQETQYF
>TRBV5-1|.|TRBJ2-7|.
TGCGCCAGCAGCCGACCGGGACAAGCCGAGCAGTACTTC
CASSRPGQAEQYF
>TRBV28|TRBD1|TRBJ2-2|.
TGTGCCAGCGGGACAGGGGACACCGGGGAGCTGTTTTTT
CASGTGDTGELFF
>TRBV5-5|.|TRBJ2-4|few
TGTGCCAGCAGCTTGGTATGGGGGGCCAAAAACATTCAGTACTTC
CASSLVWGAKNIQYF
>TRBV20-1|TRBD2|TRBJ2-5|.
TGCAGTGCTAGAGCACTTAGACTAGCGGGAGTTCCTGGGGCGGAGACCCAGTACTTC
CSARALRLAGVPGAETQYF
>TRBV28|TRBD2|TRBJ2-3|many
TGTGCCAGCAGTCCACAGGGACTAGCGGGAGGGTTCACAGATACGCAGTATTTT
CASSPQGLAGGFTDTQYF
>TRBV7-2|.|TRBJ1-1|.
TGTGCCAGTACCATAAGGGCCAGGAGGAACACTGAAGCTTTCTTT
CASTIRARRNTEAFF
>TRBV28|.|TRBJ1-1|many
TGTGCCAGTTCCCGGGGGGGGCTGAACACTGAAGCTTTCTTT
CASSRGGLNTEAFF
>TRBV5-1|TRBD1|TRBJ2-5|few
TGCGCCAGCAGCTTGGCCGGGACAGGGGGCAACGGAGAGACCCAGTACTTC
CASSLAGTGGNGETQYF
>TRBV4-2|.|TRBJ2-7|.
TGTGCCAGCAGCCAAGTCCGCGGGGACGAGCAGTACTTC
CASSQVRGDEQYF
>TRBV7-9|.|TRBJ2-2|few
TGTGCCAGCAGCTTAGAATTAGGGGACACCGGGGAGCTGTTTTTT
CASSLELGDTGELFF
>TRBV6-5|.|TRBJ1-2|few
TGTGCCAGCAGTTATGAGACAGAAGCCTATGGCTACACCTTC
CASSYETEAYGYTF